This T cell receptor beta chain emerged from a study of blood T cell repertoires in COVID-19. The overall study: The United States, Italy and Spain provided the acute and convalescent COVID-19 samples. T cells, B-cell-depleted T cells, or PBMCs supplied cDNA or gDNA.

This CDR3 contains 14 residues. Trimming shortened V by 4 bases and J by 0 bases, and 9 bases separated the two germline ends. The germline gives CDR1 LNHDA, CDR2 SQIVND (reference sequence). Per the original methods: Scientists estimated how many nucleated cells there were by amplifying reference gene primers. This table comes from immunoSEQ multiplex PCR, and its TCRdb copy is limited to in-frame clones, with some not included. The D gene and trimming were derived from the DNA, and the V and J assignments and clone size from that table. The sample has 210,000 or so clones; 75% to 90% are singletons.

The TCR comes from a woman in her thirties or forties with acute or convalescent COVID-19. The sample comprised peripheral blood. The rearrangement links TRBV19 to TRBJ1-1; the D gene is possibly TRBD1 (6 bases). The CDR3 DNA reads as TGTGCCAGTAGTACAGGGGTAATGAACACTGAAGCTTTCTTT. This gives the protein CASSTGVMNTEAFF.